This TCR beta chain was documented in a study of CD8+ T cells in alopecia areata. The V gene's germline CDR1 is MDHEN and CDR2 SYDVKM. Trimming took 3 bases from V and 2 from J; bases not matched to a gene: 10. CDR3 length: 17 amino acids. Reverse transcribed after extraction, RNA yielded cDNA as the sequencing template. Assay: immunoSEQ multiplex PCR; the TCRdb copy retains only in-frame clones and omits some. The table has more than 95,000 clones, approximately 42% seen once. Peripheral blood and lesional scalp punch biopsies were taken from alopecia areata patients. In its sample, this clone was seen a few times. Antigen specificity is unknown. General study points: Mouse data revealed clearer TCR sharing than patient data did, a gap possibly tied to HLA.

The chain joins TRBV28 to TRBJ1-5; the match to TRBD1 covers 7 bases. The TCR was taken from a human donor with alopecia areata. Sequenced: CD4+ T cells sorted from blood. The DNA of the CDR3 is TGTGCCAGCAGTTTTAACACCTACAGGGGTGGCAATCAGCCCCAGCATTTT. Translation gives CASSFNTYRGGNQPQHF. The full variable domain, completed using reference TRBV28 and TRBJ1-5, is DVKVTQSSRYLVKRTGEKVFLECVQDMDHENMFWYRQDPGLGLRLIYFSYDVKMKEKGDIPEGYSVSREKKERFSLILESASTNQTSMYLCASSFNTYRGGNQPQHFGDGTRLSIL.